The rows below give T cell receptor beta chains drawn from one sample of a study of Ad26.COV2.S vaccination and SARS-CoV-2 variants. The assay was immunoSEQ multiplex PCR, and TCRdb's table has in-frame clones only and misses some. The sample holds about 680,000 clones, more than 80% seen once. Specimen: peripheral blood, collected in a trial of Ad26.COV2.S vaccine versus placebo. Every receptor here comes from a person aged 18-65 years who received the Ad26.COV2.S COVID-19 vaccine or a placebo. Each CDR3 is given with its conserved first and last residue. The D gene is left open where the match is weak. The size field is filled for only some rows; it gives once, few, many or a size class.

clone_size j_call v_call d_call cdr3_aa cdr3_nt
once TRBJ2-4 TRBV12-3/TRBV12-4 - CASQSTKNIQYF TGTGCCAGCCAAAGTACCAAAAACATTCAGTACTTC
- TRBJ2-7 TRBV24-1 TRBD1 CATARDRVDEQYF TGTGCCACCGCCCGGGACAGGGTCGACGAGCAGTACTTC
- TRBJ2-1 TRBV5-4 TRBD2 CASSPAGLAGGIDEQFF TGTGCCAGCAGCCCCGCGGGGCTAGCGGGGGGAATAGATGAGCAGTTCTTC
- TRBJ1-3 TRBV19 - CASSMAASSGNTIYF TGTGCCAGTAGTATGGCAGCTAGCTCTGGAAACACCATATATTTT
- TRBJ1-3 TRBV30 - CACGTALLGASGNTIYF TGTGCCTGCGGGACTGCTCTTCTAGGGGCCTCTGGAAACACCATATATTTT
- TRBJ1-1 TRBV6-5 - CASSPGMAEAFF TGTGCCAGCAGCCCCGGGATGGCTGAAGCTTTCTTT
- TRBJ2-7 TRBV20-1 - CSARFGEQYF TGCAGTGCCAGGTTTGGCGAGCAGTACTTC
- TRBJ1-1 TRBV10-2 - CASRTPGFTDTEAFF TGCGCCAGCAGGACCCCAGGGTTTACGGACACTGAAGCTTTCTTT
- TRBJ1-2 TRBV27 - CASTMDPSFYGYTF TGTGCCAGCACCATGGACCCTTCTTTCTATGGCTACACCTTC
- TRBJ2-3 TRBV19 TRBD1 CASSRGRGTDTQYF TGTGCCAGTAGCAGGGGGCGAGGGACAGATACGCAGTATTTT
- TRBJ1-6 TRBV10-3 TRBD1 CAISESSTGGVNSPLHF TGTGCCATCAGTGAGTCGTCCACAGGGGGTGTTAATTCACCCCTCCACTTT
- TRBJ1-1 TRBV30 - CAWRGRGSETEAFF TGTGCCTGGAGGGGGAGGGGTTCGGAGACTGAAGCTTTCTTT
- TRBJ1-4 TRBV29-1 - CSVRTMGATNEKLFF TGCAGCGTTCGGACCATGGGAGCAACTAATGAAAAACTGTTTTTT
- TRBJ1-5 TRBV6-2/TRBV6-3 - CASSMMGPWEPQHF TGTGCCAGCAGTATGATGGGACCTTGGGAGCCCCAGCATTTT
- TRBJ1-6 TRBV4-3 TRBD1 CASSQDPGTGESPLHF TGCGCCAGCAGCCAAGATCCCGGGACAGGGGAGTCACCCCTCCACTTT
few TRBJ1-4 TRBV29-1 - CSGGTPEKLFF TGCAGCGGCGGGACGCCTGAAAAACTGTTTTTT
- TRBJ1-3 TRBV7-8 - CASSPGHSRPPGSGNTIYF TGTGCCAGCAGCCCGGGACATAGTAGGCCCCCGGGCTCTGGAAACACCATATATTTT
- TRBJ2-5 TRBV14 TRBD1 CASSQDPRDRGVQETQYF TGTGCCAGCAGCCAAGACCCCAGGGACAGGGGGGTTCAAGAGACCCAGTACTTC
- TRBJ1-1 TRBV12-3/TRBV12-4 - CASSLGGGPVF TGTGCCAGCAGTTTAGGGGGTGGGCCGGTCTTT
- TRBJ2-1 TRBV7-2 TRBD2 CASSPGLAVPYNEQFF TGTGCCAGCAGTCCAGGACTAGCTGTCCCCTACAATGAGCAGTTCTTC
- TRBJ1-1 TRBV18 - CASSPRGGEPNTEAFF TGTGCCAGCTCACCACGCGGGGGGGAACCGAACACTGAAGCTTTCTTT
- TRBJ2-7 TRBV5-6 - CASSLRGLYEQYF TGTGCCAGCAGCCTGAGGGGTCTCTACGAGCAGTACTTC
- TRBJ1-2 TRBV5-6 - CASRPPGSNYGYTF TGTGCCAGCAGACCCCCCGGGTCTAACTATGGCTACACCTTC
- TRBJ1-5 TRBV5-1 TRBD1 CASSLDGTGWGQPQHF TGCGCCAGCAGCTTGGACGGGACAGGGTGGGGTCAGCCCCAGCATTTT
few TRBJ2-5 TRBV27 TRBD1 CASSLSQGAGTQYF TGTGCCAGCAGTTTATCACAGGGGGCAGGGACCCAGTACTTC
- TRBJ1-6 TRBV7-2 - CASSLEVGTPNSPLHF TGTGCCAGCAGCTTAGAGGTCGGGACGCCCAATTCACCCCTCCACTTT
- TRBJ1-2 TRBV21-1 - CASSWSELDSRYYGYTF TGTGCCAGCTCCTGGTCGGAGTTGGACAGCCGATACTATGGCTACACCTTC
- TRBJ1-6 TRBV7-9 - CASSAPDRGDSPLHF TGTGCCAGCAGCGCGCCCGACCGAGGGGATTCACCCCTCCACTTT
- TRBJ2-5 TRBV4-3 - CASSQRFRGDHQETQYF TGCGCCAGCAGCCAACGGTTTCGAGGAGACCACCAAGAGACCCAGTACTTC
- TRBJ2-7 TRBV6-5 - CASSYDRSYEQYF TGTGCCAGCAGTTACGACCGATCCTACGAGCAGTACTTC
- TRBJ1-1 TRBV7-2 - CASSFPGQNTEAFF TGTGCCAGCAGCTTCCCGGGACAGAACACTGAAGCTTTCTTT
- TRBJ2-3 TRBV11-2 - CASSSSERVRTDTQYF TGTGCCAGCAGCTCCTCTGAGCGGGTGCGTACAGATACGCAGTATTTT
- TRBJ1-1 TRBV29-1 - CSVVSATEAFF TGCAGCGTTGTTTCAGCGACTGAAGCTTTCTTT
- TRBJ1-1 TRBV7-3 - CASSTYVGPEAFF TGTGCCAGCAGCACCTACGTAGGACCTGAAGCTTTCTTT
- TRBJ2-7 TRBV7-7 TRBD1 CASSPRGQGASYEQYF TGTGCTAGCAGCCCAAGGGGACAGGGGGCCTCCTACGAGCAGTACTTC
- TRBJ1-4 TRBV6-6 - CASSYGGDEKLFF TGTGCCAGCAGTTACGGGGGAGACGAAAAACTGTTTTTT
- TRBJ2-5 TRBV7-2 - CASSLHRALQERTQYF TGTGCCAGCAGCTTGCACCGGGCCCTCCAGGAGAGGACCCAGTACTTC
once TRBJ2-3 TRBV19 TRBD2 CASRGTSGGKDTQYF TGTGCCAGTAGGGGGACTAGCGGGGGAAAAGATACGCAGTATTTT
- TRBJ1-2 TRBV30 - CAWSDVPGGYTF TGTGCCTGGAGTGACGTACCCGGAGGCTACACCTTC
- TRBJ2-7 TRBV18 - CASSPAASYEQYF TGTGCCAGCTCACCGGCAGCTAGCTACGAGCAGTACTTC
- TRBJ1-2 TRBV24-1 - CATSRGGESGYTF TGTGCCACCAGTCGCGGGGGCGAATCTGGCTACACCTTC
- TRBJ1-2 TRBV7-2 - CASSLWVGGQYGYTF TGTGCCAGCAGCTTATGGGTGGGAGGGCAGTATGGCTACACCTTC
once TRBJ1-4 TRBV10-3 TRBD1 CAISESLTGTNEKLFF TGTGCCATCAGTGAGTCCCTGACAGGGACTAATGAAAAACTGTTTTTT
- TRBJ2-7 TRBV6-1 TRBD1 CASSERGQGASYEQYF TGTGCCAGCAGTGAAAGGGGACAGGGGGCTTCCTACGAGCAGTACTTC
- TRBJ1-5 TRBV19 - CATNLRLSNQPQHF TGTGCCACTAACCTAAGGCTTTCCAATCAGCCCCAGCATTTT
- TRBJ1-1 TRBV7-2 - CASSFEGSLSTEAFF TGTGCCAGCAGCTTCGAGGGGTCTTTGAGTACTGAAGCTTTCTTT
- TRBJ2-7 TRBV4-1 TRBD2 CASSQNELAAQAEQYF TGCGCCAGCAGCCAGAATGAACTAGCGGCTCAGGCTGAGCAGTACTTC
- TRBJ1-4 TRBV5-1 - CASRVATNEKLFF TGCGCCAGCAGAGTTGCAACTAATGAAAAACTGTTTTTT
- TRBJ2-2 TRBV6-2/TRBV6-3 TRBD1 CASSAMGQDLAGELFF TGTGCCAGCAGTGCCATGGGACAGGACTTGGCCGGGGAGCTGTTTTTT
- TRBJ2-7 TRBV27 TRBD2 CASSFGTSGMREQYF TGTGCCAGCAGTTTCGGGACTAGCGGGATGAGGGAGCAGTACTTC
- TRBJ2-1 TRBV27 - CASFGDSLGMDEQFF TGTGCCAGCTTCGGAGACTCTCTAGGGATGGATGAGCAGTTCTTC
- TRBJ2-3 TRBV13 - CASSLTQEQYF TGTGCCAGCAGCTTAACCCAGGAGCAGTATTTT
- TRBJ1-2 TRBV19 - CASSIDQDYGYTF TGTGCCAGTAGTATAGACCAGGACTATGGCTACACCTTC
- TRBJ1-3 TRBV15 - CATSRDSGTGNTIYF TGTGCCACCAGCAGAGATTCGGGGACTGGAAACACCATATATTTT
- TRBJ2-7 TRBV12-3/TRBV12-4 - CASSLGLYEQYF TGTGCCAGCAGTTTAGGACTATACGAGCAGTACTTC
- TRBJ1-2 TRBV18 - CASSPQDQPNYGYTF TGTGCCAGCTCACCACAGGATCAGCCTAACTATGGCTACACCTTC
- TRBJ2-7 TRBV15 - CATSRALEGYEQYF TGTGCCACCAGCAGAGCACTCGAGGGCTACGAGCAGTACTTC
- TRBJ2-3 TRBV5-8 TRBD1 CASGPGTGVTDTQYF TGTGCCAGCGGGCCCGGGACAGGGGTCACAGATACGCAGTATTTT
few TRBJ1-1 TRBV7-9 TRBD1 CASSLEGQGAPTEAFF TGTGCCAGCAGCTTAGAGGGACAGGGGGCCCCCACTGAAGCTTTCTTT